The following is a TCR beta chain sequence with its context. As yet, its antigen is unknown. Donors showed nominal health when sampled, although they likely had unrecorded immune exposures. This entry belongs to a study of cytomegalovirus exposure and HLA in healthy donors. Background on the study: Most genotyped donors, 65% to 85% of around 370, had Caucasian-associated genetic ancestry. Overall study findings and caveats: Cytomegalovirus status was reportedly diagnosed by the classifier with high specificity and sensitivity. What a later analysis reportedly showed was that an Asian-associated ancestry cluster had fewer N-insertions than the approximately 670-donor mean.

13 Jbeta primers and 60 Vbeta primers were used for the PCR. The data were produced by immunoSEQ multiplex PCR, yet TCRdb's version contains in-frame clones alone and is incomplete. Of 50,000 to 70,000 clones in the sample, 70% to 75% were seen once. The ends lost 5 bases at V and 2 bases at J; junction bases unmatched: 7. Looked up from germline, CDR1 is SGHRS and CDR2 is YFSETQ. CDR3 length: 15 residues. V and J are TRBV5-1 and TRBJ2-3, with TRBD2 identical over 8 bases. The sequenced sample was PBMCs. The TCR was taken from a man in his forties in good health and CMV-seropositive. In DNA, the CDR3 is TGCGCCAGCAGTCCCGCGGGGGGACCCACAGATACGCAGTATTTT. Protein product: CASSPAGGPTDTQYF. Combining the CDR3 with reference TRBV5-1 and TRBJ2-3 gives the whole variable domain KAGVTQTPRYLIKTRGQQVTLSCSPISGHRSVSWYQQTPGQGLQFLFEYFSETQRNKGNFPGRFSGRQFSNSRSEMNVSTLELGDSALYLCASSPAGGPTDTQYFGPGTRLTVL.